The text below deals with one T cell receptor beta chain. Its antigen is undetermined. A sample-barcoded 5' primer and a J-beta primer mix were used in a second PCR of about 6 to 11 cycles. From the 5' RACE reads, TCRdb called clonotypes with MiXCR, one entry per CDR3 protein. Of some 1.4 million distinct CDR3 sequences listed, around 42% are singletons. The data are from a study of blood T cells in healthy people across ages. Regarding the study as a whole: The CMV status of each donor remained undetermined, and this could have confounded shifts in expanded clonotypes.

Germline-derived CDR1 and CDR2 are SGHRS and YFSETQ. The CDR3 loop spans 15 amino acids. With 2 bases clipped from V and 6 bases from J, the junction kept 7 bases outside the gene matches. This sequence joins TRBV5-1 and TRBJ2-1, with TRBD2 matching 8 bases. Sequencing was carried out using blood. The TCR originated in a woman aged 18-30 years in good health. The CDR3 coding sequence is TGCGCCAGCAGCTTCAGCGGGAGCTACAGCAATGAGCAGTTCTTC. This gives the protein CASSFSGSYSNEQFF.